At least ten counts were recorded for the clone carrying this T cell receptor beta chain. Antigen: not known. The data were taken from a study of early T cells in non-severe SARS-CoV-2 infection. The wider study: Chains were unpaired, as sequencing was done on bulk RNA from unsorted whole blood.

This CDR3 contains 14 residues. V lost 5 bases and J lost 3; bases outside the gene matches: 5. The germline CDR1 and CDR2 sequences are MDHEN and SYDVKM. Individual cDNA molecules were tagged with unique molecular identifiers. One entry per CDR3 protein results from TCRdb running MiXCR on the 5' RACE reads. The sample lists over 50,000 distinct CDR3 sequences; around 13% were seen once. Study-wide results and caveats: Matches to VDJdb favored anti-spike CD8 responses and missed private and CD4 specificities.

The material sequenced was whole blood. The chain uses TRBV28 and TRBJ1-2; 8 bases agree with TRBD1. The sequence was obtained from an adult who was a healthcare worker with PCR-confirmed SARS-CoV-2 infection or an uninfected control (not recorded which). As DNA, the CDR3 is TGTGCCAGCAGTGAGACAGGGGCGTACTATGGCTACACCTTC. Protein: CASSETGAYYGYTF.